The clone carrying this T cell receptor (beta chain) has a handful of counts. Its antigen remains unidentified. The data belong to a study of T cells in Graves' hyperthyroidism and ophthalmopathy. Study results and limitations: Most clonotypes expanded in thyroid above 0.001 were likewise present in blood. Ophthalmopathy, which appeared later, was predicted by the model a median around 6.5 months before onset.

Germline V gene sequence: CDR1 SNHLY, CDR2 FYNNEI. The CDR3 contains 13 residues. Amplified regions were TCR beta CDR3 sequences from RNA transcripts. HTBI primers were used for first-round RT-PCR of the TCR CDR3. In TCRdb, the multiplex PCR reads were re-called with MiXCR into one record per CDR3 protein. The sample includes about 410,000 distinct CDR3 sequences, approximately 14% of them seen just once. V gene TRBV2 combines with J gene TRBJ2-2, with unresolved D. The origin of this receptor is a man between 18 and 29 years old with Graves' ophthalmopathy. The sequencing sample was made of blood. The CDR3 here is CAIVDRNTGELFF. The CDR3 region has the DNA TGTGCGATCGTGGATAGAAACACCGGGGAGCTGTTTTTT.